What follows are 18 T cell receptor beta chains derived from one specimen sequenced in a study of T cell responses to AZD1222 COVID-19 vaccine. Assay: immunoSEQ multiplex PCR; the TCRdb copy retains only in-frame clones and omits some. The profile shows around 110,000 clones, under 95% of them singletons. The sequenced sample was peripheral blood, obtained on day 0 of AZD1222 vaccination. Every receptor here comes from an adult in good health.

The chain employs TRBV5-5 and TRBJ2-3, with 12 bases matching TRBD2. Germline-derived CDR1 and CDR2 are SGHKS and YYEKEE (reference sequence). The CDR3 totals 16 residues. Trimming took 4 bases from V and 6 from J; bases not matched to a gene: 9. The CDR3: CASSRELAGGRDTQYF. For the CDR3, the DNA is TGTGCCAGCAGCCGCGAACTAGCGGGGGGCCGCGATACGCAGTATTTT.

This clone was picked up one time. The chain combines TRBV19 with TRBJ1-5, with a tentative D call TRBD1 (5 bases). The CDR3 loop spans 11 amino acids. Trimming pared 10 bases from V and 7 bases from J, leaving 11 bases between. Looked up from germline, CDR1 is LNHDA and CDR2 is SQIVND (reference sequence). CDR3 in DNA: TGTGCCACCGGGGGTGGACAGCCCCAGCATTTT. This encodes CATGGGQPQHF.

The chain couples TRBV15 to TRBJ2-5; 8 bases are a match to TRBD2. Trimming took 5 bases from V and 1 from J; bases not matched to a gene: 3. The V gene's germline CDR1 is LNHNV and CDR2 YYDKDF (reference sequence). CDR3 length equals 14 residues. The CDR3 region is CATSRGGGQETQYF. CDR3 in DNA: TGTGCCACCAGCCGGGGGGGCGGCCAAGAGACCCAGTACTTC.

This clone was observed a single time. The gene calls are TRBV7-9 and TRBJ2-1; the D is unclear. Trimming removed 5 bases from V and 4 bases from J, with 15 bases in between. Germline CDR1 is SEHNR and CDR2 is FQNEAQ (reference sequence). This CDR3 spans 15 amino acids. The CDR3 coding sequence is TGTGCCAGCAGCCCTACGAAAACTGGGTACAATGAGCAGTTCTTC. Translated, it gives CASSPTKTGYNEQFF.

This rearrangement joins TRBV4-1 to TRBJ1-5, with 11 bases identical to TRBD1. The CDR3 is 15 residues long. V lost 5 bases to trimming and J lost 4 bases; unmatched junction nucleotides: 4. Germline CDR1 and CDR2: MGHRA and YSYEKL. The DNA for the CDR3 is TGCGCCAGCAGCATGGACAGGGGGCAGAATCAGCCCCAGCATTTT. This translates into CASSMDRGQNQPQHF.

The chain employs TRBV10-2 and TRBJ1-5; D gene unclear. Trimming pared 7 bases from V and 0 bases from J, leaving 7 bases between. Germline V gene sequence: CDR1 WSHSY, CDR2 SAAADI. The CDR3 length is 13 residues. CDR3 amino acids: CASKTDSNQPQHF. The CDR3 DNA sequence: TGCGCCAGCAAAACAGATAGCAATCAGCCCCAGCATTTT.

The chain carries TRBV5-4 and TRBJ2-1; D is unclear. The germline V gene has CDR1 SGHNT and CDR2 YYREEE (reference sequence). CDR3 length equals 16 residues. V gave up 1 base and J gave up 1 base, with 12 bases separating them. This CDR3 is CASSLNVDISYNEQFF. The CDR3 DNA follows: TGTGCCAGCAGCTTGAATGTCGATATTTCCTACAATGAGCAGTTCTTC.

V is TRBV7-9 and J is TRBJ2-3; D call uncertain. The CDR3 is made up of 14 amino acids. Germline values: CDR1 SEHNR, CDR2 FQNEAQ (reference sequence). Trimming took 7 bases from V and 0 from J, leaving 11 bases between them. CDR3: CASTALSSTDTQYF. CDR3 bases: TGTGCCAGCACCGCCCTTTCTAGCACAGATACGCAGTATTTT.

CDR3 sequence: CATSRMGASNEQYF. The CDR3 DNA reads TGTGCCACCAGCAGGATGGGGGCTTCAAACGAGCAGTACTTC. The chain employs TRBV15 and TRBJ2-7; weak D call: TRBD1 (6 bases). The CDR3 runs 14 residues. Trimming shortened V by 3 bases and J by 5 bases, and 14 bases separated the two germline ends. Germline CDR1 is LNHNV and CDR2 is YYDKDF (reference sequence).

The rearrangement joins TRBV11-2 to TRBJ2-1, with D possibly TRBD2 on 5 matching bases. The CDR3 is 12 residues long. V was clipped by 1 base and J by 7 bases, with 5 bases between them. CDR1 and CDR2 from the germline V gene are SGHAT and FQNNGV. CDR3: CASSLGENEQFF. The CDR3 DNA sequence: TGTGCCAGCAGCTTAGGGGAGAATGAGCAGTTCTTC. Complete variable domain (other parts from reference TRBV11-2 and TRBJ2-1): EAGVAQSPRYKIIEKRQSVAFWCNPISGHATLYWYQQILGQGPKLLIQFQNNGVVDDSQLPKDRFSAERLKGVDSTLKIQPAKLEDSAVYLCASSLGENEQFFGPGTRLTVL.

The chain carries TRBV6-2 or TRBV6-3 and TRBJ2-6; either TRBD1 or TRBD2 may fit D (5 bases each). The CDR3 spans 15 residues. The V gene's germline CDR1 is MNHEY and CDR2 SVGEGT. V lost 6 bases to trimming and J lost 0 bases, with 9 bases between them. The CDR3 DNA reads TGTGCCAGCAGCCACGGGACCTCTGGGGCCAACGTCCTGACTTTC. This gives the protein CASSHGTSGANVLTF.

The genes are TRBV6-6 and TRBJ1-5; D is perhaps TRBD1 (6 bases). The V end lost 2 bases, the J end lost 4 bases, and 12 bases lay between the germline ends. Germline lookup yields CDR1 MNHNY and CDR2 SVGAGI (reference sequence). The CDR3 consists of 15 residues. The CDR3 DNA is TGTGCCAGCAGTTACGGGAGGCAGGGGAATCAGCCCCAGCATTTT. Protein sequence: CASSYGRQGNQPQHF.

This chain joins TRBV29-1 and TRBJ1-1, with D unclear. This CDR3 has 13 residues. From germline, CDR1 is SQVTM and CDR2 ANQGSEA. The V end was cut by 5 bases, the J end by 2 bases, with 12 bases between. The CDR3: CSVLPYQNTEAFF. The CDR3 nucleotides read TGCAGCGTTTTACCCTACCAAAACACTGAAGCTTTCTTT. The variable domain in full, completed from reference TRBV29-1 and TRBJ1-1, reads SAVISQKPSRDICQRGTSLTIQCQVDSQVTMMFWYRQQPGQSLTLIATANQGSEATYESGFVIDKFPISRPNLTFSTLTVSNMSPEDSSIYLCSVLPYQNTEAFFGQGTRLTVV.

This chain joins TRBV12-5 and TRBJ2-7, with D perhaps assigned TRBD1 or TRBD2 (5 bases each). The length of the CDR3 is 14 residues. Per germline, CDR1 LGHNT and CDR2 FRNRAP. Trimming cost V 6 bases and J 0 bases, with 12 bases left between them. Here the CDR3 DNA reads TGTGCTAGTGGCGGGACCGGTACCTCCTACGAGCAGTACTTC. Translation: CASGGTGTSYEQYF.

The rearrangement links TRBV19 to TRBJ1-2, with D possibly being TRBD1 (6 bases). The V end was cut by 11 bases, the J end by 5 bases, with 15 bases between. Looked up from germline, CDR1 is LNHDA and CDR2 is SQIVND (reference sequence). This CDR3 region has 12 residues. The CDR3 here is CAVEDSRYGYTF. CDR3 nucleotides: TGTGCCGTAGAGGACAGCAGATATGGCTACACCTTC.

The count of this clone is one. The DNA of the CDR3 is TGTGCCAGCAGCTCCTCCCGGGGGGCCCACAATGAGCAGTTCTTC. Amino acid sequence: CASSSSRGAHNEQFF. This chain joins TRBV7-3 and TRBJ2-1; D possibly corresponds to TRBD2 (7 bases). The CDR3 contains 15 residues. Trimming pared 4 bases from V and 5 bases from J, leaving 15 bases between. From germline, CDR1 is SGHTA and CDR2 FQGTGA.

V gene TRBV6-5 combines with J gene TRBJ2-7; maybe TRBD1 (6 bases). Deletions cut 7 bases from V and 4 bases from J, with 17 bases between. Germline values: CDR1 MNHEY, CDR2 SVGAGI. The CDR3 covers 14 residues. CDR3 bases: TGTGCCAGCACTGGGGACACGCGCGGTTACGAGCAGTACTTC. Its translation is CASTGDTRGYEQYF.

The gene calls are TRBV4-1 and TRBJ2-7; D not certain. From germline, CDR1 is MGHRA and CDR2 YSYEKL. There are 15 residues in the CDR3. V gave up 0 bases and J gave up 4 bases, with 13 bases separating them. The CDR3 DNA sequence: TGCGCCAGCAGCCAAGATTATGCGACAAATTACGAGCAGTACTTC. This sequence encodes CASSQDYATNYEQYF.